The T cell receptor beta chain described here comes from a study of T cells after posttransplantation cyclophosphamide (TCRdb year 2016). With respect to the entire study: T cell repertoire reconstitution was tracked by TRB sequencing after myeloablative bone marrow transplantation in which posttransplantation cyclophosphamide was used as GVHD prophylaxis. TRB sequencing was performed on blood from all 35 or so PTCy patients with 1-year posttransplant specimens. Up to roughly 3 additional blood samples from 2 to 5.2 years after transplant were also TRB-sequenced in 3 patients, as was pretransplant blood from a handful of patients. Public TRB sequences were queried against a database of over 3,600 sequences associated with responses to pathogens, tumor antigens, self-antigens and alloantigens. Antigen receptor sequencing was done on samples from some 34 PTCy-treated patients and from approximately 16 related bone marrow donors of those patients. Because TRA and TRB clonality correlated tightly in fewer than ten samples, later TCR analyses were limited to TRB.

Peripheral blood samples were provided by related bone marrow donors on the day of marrow donation. Peripheral blood and bone marrow mononuclear cells were isolated by Ficoll-Hypaque density centrifugation and cryopreserved. TRB sequencing was run on genomic DNA with either the immunoSEQ assay at survey resolution or the hsTCRB kit. The published analysis was carried out like this. The immunoSEQ software handled initial read processing, and the LymphoSeq R package was used for repertoire analyses. Clonality was calculated as 1 minus normalized Shannon entropy, and the Gini coefficient was also calculated for each TRB dataset. To infer phenotypes in unsorted samples, TRB sequences from sorted subsets of the recipient or donor were mapped onto the unsorted samples of the same recipient. TCRdb obtained this table from immuneACCESS and retained in-frame rearrangements with V and J assigned. These tables miss some clones; where compared with another copy, unresolved V genes account for less than half of the shortfall, and the remainder is unexplained. For V, J and clone size, that table is used; D and trimming come from the DNA. This sample was tabulated with about 26,000 clones, among which there are no singletons. The ten most abundant clones make up approximately 1.5% of the sample.

Including cysteine and phenylalanine, the CDR3 has 14 amino acids. CDR3 DNA is the only sequence kept; it has 42 bases, read in frame from the first base. From the germline V gene, CDR1 is ENHRY and CDR2 is SYGVKD. V is pared back by 7 bases and J by 7 bases, with 19 bases lying between the germline termini. Broader findings and caveats from the paper: Donor-recipient similarity was low at 1-2 months but increased during the first year, and donor CD8+ memory clones often dominated later blood repertoires. Across approximately 45 patients, TRB clonality was highly associated with recipient CMV seropositivity and CMV reactivation, and diversity in PTCy patients was similar to diversity in CNI/methotrexate controls. The TRB repertoires of T cells infiltrating skin or the GI tract showed only limited overlap with the TRB repertoires found in blood.

The sample holds many counts of this clone. The antigen this receptor binds is unknown. No quality values exist for individual bases; no much larger clone is one base distant. The V gene is TRBV10-3 and the J gene is TRBJ1-2, and possibly TRBD1, on 6 matching bases. Sample: PBMCs. This clonotype was obtained from a middle-aged man in good health, CMV-negative, and a related stem cell transplant donor. The encoded CDR3 is CAITSYGTFSGYTF. The sequence in DNA is TGTGCCATCACCTCGTACGGGACATTCAGTGGCTACACCTTC.